The sequence of this T cell receptor (beta chain) was determined in a study of shared clonotypes between healthy human individuals. Study in general: Ranging from 18 to 49 in age, donors were two women and three men. Per donor, three plates held CD4 naive cells, three held CD4 memory, two held CD8 naive and one held CD8 memory.

Clones were read by immunoSEQ multiplex PCR, and TCRdb kept only the in-frame ones, dropping some. In the table there are approximately 100,000 clones, approximately 65% of which are singletons. The CDR3 totals 16 residues. From germline, CDR1 is LGHNA and CDR2 YNFKEQ. J is TRBJ2-5 and V is TRBV4-2; TRBD1 might be the D (5 bases). The better agreement between TRBJ2-7 and the DNA end casts doubt on the J call. The origin of this receptor is a woman in her thirties in good health. The sample comprised memory CD8+ T cells sorted from blood. This sample's subset: CD45RO+ cells pooled with CCR7-negative TemRA cells. The CDR3 loop is CASSQDGADAPYEQYF. The CDR3 DNA reads as TGTGCCAGCAGCCAAGATGGGGCCGACGCCCCCTACGAGCAGTACTTC.